The sequence of this TCR beta chain was determined in a study of T-cell reconstitution after alpha-beta-depleted transplantation in children. Study observations and caveats: T-cell numbers and diversity one year post-transplant derived largely from freshly generated T cells.

The table lists this clonotype with many counts. Its target is not known. As it was prepared, the TCRbeta library received unique molecular identifiers. TCRdb re-analysed the PCR reads in MiXCR, keeping a single row per CDR3 protein. The sample holds about 260,000 distinct CDR3 sequences, roughly 8.2% seen once. Germline CDR1 reads MNHEY; CDR2 reads SMNVEV (reference sequence). The V end was cut by 4 bases, the J end by 0 bases, with 16 bases between. This CDR3 has 18 amino acids. The clonotype comes from a male patient younger than 18 who had a stem cell transplant for acute lymphoblastic leukemia, so the T cells may come from the graft donor. This sample comprised PBMCs, mostly from graft donor cells, obtained 180 days after TCRalphabeta/CD19-depleted stem cell transplant. V and J are TRBV27 and TRBJ2-6, with D possibly matching TRBD1 (6 bases). CDR3 loop: CASSSPRDTYSGANVLTF. For the CDR3, the DNA is TGTGCCAGCAGTTCCCCCAGGGACACATACTCTGGGGCCAACGTCCTGACTTTC.